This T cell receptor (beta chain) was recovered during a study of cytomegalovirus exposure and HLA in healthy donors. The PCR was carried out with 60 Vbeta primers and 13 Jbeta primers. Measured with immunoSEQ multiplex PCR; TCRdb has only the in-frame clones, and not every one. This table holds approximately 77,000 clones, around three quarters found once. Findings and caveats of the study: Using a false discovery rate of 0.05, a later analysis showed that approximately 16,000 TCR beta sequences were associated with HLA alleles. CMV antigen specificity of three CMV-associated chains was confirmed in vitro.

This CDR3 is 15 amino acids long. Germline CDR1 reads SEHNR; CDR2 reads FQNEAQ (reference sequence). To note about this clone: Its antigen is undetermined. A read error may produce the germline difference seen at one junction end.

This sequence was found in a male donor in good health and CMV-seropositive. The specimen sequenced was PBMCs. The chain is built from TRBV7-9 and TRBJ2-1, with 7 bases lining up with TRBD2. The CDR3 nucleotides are TGTTCCAGCAGCCAGAGCGGGGATCCTTCGAATGAGCAGTTCTTC. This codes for CSSSQSGDPSNEQFF.